These T cell receptor beta chains were read from a single sample in a study of CD8+CD57+ T cells in acquired aplastic anemia. TCRdb reprocessed the reads with MiXCR, giving one entry per CDR3 protein. The table includes about 40,000 distinct CDR3 sequences, approximately 57% detected once. Material for sequencing was sorted CD4+, CD8+, or CD8+CD57+ T cells (not recorded which) from PBMCs. The receptors were gathered from a human donor with aplastic anemia. CDR3s include the opening cysteine and the closing phenylalanine or tryptophan. The order of the fields is V gene, J gene, CDR3 protein.

V gene: TRBV5-1
J gene: TRBJ2-7
CDR3 protein: CASSPDFRAYEQYF

V gene: TRBV6-4
J gene: TRBJ1-5
CDR3 protein: CASSEWLGQPQHF

V gene: TRBV7-7
J gene: TRBJ2-7
CDR3 protein: CARDPAGGYEQYF

V gene: TRBV10-3
J gene: TRBJ2-7
CDR3 protein: CAISERSYEQYF

V gene: TRBV2
J gene: TRBJ2-2
CDR3 protein: CASSEGGFTGELFF

V gene: TRBV19
J gene: TRBJ1-2
CDR3 protein: CASSIGLIQTGYTF

V gene: TRBV12-3/TRBV12-4
J gene: TRBJ2-7
CDR3 protein: CASSRDRTYEQYF

V gene: TRBV7-2
J gene: TRBJ2-1
CDR3 protein: CASSVYNEQFF

V gene: TRBV5-4
J gene: TRBJ2-6
CDR3 protein: CACSFQTAPTGANVLTF

V gene: TRBV7-2
J gene: TRBJ1-6
CDR3 protein: CASSLVNSPLHF

V gene: TRBV29-1
J gene: TRBJ2-5
CDR3 protein: CSVVRSEETQYF

V gene: TRBV11-1
J gene: TRBJ1-2
CDR3 protein: CASSLAPQTGLGYGYTF

V gene: TRBV7-6
J gene: TRBJ1-5
CDR3 protein: CASSLGADPSAQHF

V gene: TRBV7-9
J gene: TRBJ2-7
CDR3 protein: CASSLDVLAEQYF

V gene: TRBV24-1
J gene: TRBJ1-6
CDR3 protein: CATSDGRGFGAPAGSPLHF

V gene: TRBV25-1
J gene: TRBJ2-2
CDR3 protein: CASSELEGDTGELFF

V gene: TRBV25-1
J gene: TRBJ1-1
CDR3 protein: CASSEFAGMNTEAFF

V gene: TRBV6-6
J gene: TRBJ1-1
CDR3 protein: CASSFGDEAFF

V gene: TRBV7-7
J gene: TRBJ2-5
CDR3 protein: CASRPDGDQETQYF

V gene: TRBV5-1
J gene: TRBJ2-7
CDR3 protein: CASSLGQGRSEQYF

V gene: TRBV6-1
J gene: TRBJ2-5
CDR3 protein: CASSPHVSPETQYF

V gene: TRBV2
J gene: TRBJ1-5
CDR3 protein: CATSVNIQELYSNQPQHF

V gene: TRBV20-1
J gene: TRBJ1-5
CDR3 protein: CSARDSSRAVDQPQHF

V gene: TRBV7-3
J gene: TRBJ2-1
CDR3 protein: CASSLTIHREFTYNEQFF

V gene: TRBV2
J gene: TRBJ1-5
CDR3 protein: CASRDNTGNQPQHF

V gene: TRBV5-1
J gene: TRBJ1-1
CDR3 protein: CASSLGPYSITEAFF

V gene: TRBV5-4
J gene: TRBJ2-5
CDR3 protein: CASSMRTAGATQYF

V gene: TRBV2
J gene: TRBJ2-1
CDR3 protein: CASTLVGGGDNEQFF

V gene: TRBV24-1
J gene: TRBJ2-1
CDR3 protein: CATSDLRASGYNEQFF

V gene: TRBV15
J gene: TRBJ1-1
CDR3 protein: CATSPYMDTEAFF

V gene: TRBV11-2
J gene: TRBJ2-2
CDR3 protein: CASSLEASGGSDTGELFF

V gene: TRBV10-2
J gene: TRBJ1-2
CDR3 protein: CASSESTGSGGYTF

V gene: TRBV7-2
J gene: TRBJ2-5
CDR3 protein: CASSFKETQYF

V gene: TRBV29-1
J gene: TRBJ1-1
CDR3 protein: CSVDQGTEAFF

V gene: TRBV6-1
J gene: TRBJ2-7
CDR3 protein: CASSAGTDKYEQYF

V gene: TRBV6-1
J gene: TRBJ2-1
CDR3 protein: CASDMDGGDEQFF

V gene: TRBV28
J gene: TRBJ2-7
CDR3 protein: CASSTVAPSSYEQYF

V gene: TRBV2
J gene: TRBJ2-7
CDR3 protein: CASQKDGTYEQYF

V gene: TRBV7-2
J gene: TRBJ2-7
CDR3 protein: CASSLRGGAYEQYF

V gene: TRBV25-1
J gene: TRBJ2-1
CDR3 protein: CASSEAVSHEQFF

V gene: TRBV7-8
J gene: TRBJ2-7
CDR3 protein: CASSLAPPGQFDEQYF

V gene: TRBV11-2
J gene: TRBJ2-7
CDR3 protein: CASSQHGGVHEQYF

V gene: TRBV2
J gene: TRBJ1-3
CDR3 protein: CASSDGLVGYGNTIYF

V gene: TRBV10-3
J gene: TRBJ1-5
CDR3 protein: CAISTGTGGYQPQHF